This TCR beta chain was sequenced in a study of CD8 T cells in ankylosing spondylitis. The table lists this clonotype with many counts. This CDR3 contains 16 residues. V dropped 4 bases and J dropped 2; count of bases not matched to a gene: 14. The germline V gene encodes CDR1 SQVTM and CDR2 ANQGSEA. TCRdb re-analysed the 5' RACE reads in MiXCR, keeping a single row per CDR3 protein. The table has 45,000 to 60,000 distinct CDR3 sequences, 6.5% to 8% seen once. The chain combines TRBV29-1 with TRBJ2-7; 7 nucleotides line up with TRBD1. This clonotype was sampled from a female donor with ankylosing spondylitis or in good health (not recorded which). Sequenced material: blood, either unsorted or a sorted T cell fraction (not recorded which). The CDR3 region is CSVAGQVNRGPYEQYF. CDR3 nucleotides: TGCAGCGTTGCTGGACAGGTCAACAGGGGACCCTACGAGCAGTACTTC.